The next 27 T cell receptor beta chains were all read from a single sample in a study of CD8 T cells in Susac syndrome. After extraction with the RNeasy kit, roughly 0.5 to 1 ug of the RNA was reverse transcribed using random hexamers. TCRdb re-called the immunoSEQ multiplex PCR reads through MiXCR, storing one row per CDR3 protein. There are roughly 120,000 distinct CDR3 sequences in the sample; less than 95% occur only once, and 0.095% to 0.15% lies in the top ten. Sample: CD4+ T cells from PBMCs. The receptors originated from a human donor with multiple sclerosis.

The CDR3 nucleotides read TGCAGCGTTGGCGTGCAGGGACAGCGGACTGGAAACACCATATATTTT. It encodes CSVGVQGQRTGNTIYF. The rearrangement joins TRBV29-1 to TRBJ1-3, with 7 bases identical to TRBD1. CDR3 length: 16 amino acids. The V segment lost 4 bases and the J segment 2 bases; nucleotides outside the gene matches: 11. Germline V gene sequence: CDR1 SQVTM, CDR2 ANQGSEA.

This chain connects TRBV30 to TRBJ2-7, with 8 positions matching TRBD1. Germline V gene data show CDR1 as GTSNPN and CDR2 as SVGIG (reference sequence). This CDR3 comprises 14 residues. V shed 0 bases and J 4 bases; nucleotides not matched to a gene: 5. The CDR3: CAWSVGQGAYEQYF. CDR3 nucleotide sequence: TGTGCCTGGAGTGTTGGGCAGGGGGCTTACGAGCAGTACTTC. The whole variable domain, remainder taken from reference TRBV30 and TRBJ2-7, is SQTIHQWPATLVQPVGSPLSLECTVEGTSNPNLYWYRQAAGRGLQLLFYSVGIGQISSEVPQNLSASRPQDRQFILSSKKLLLSDSGFYLCAWSVGQGAYEQYFGPGTRLTVT.

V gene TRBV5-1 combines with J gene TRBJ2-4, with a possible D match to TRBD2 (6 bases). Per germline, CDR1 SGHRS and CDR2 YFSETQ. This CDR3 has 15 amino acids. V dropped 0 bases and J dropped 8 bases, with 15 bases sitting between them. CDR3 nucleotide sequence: TGCGCCAGCAGCTTGGCAGAGGGGAGGAATGACATTCAGTACTTC. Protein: CASSLAEGRNDIQYF.

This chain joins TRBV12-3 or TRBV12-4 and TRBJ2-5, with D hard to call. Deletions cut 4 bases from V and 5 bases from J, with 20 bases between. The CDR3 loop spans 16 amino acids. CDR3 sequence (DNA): TGTGCCAGCAGTTCCCTAACGGACCCGGTGTGGGAGACCCAGTACTTC. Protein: CASSSLTDPVWETQYF.

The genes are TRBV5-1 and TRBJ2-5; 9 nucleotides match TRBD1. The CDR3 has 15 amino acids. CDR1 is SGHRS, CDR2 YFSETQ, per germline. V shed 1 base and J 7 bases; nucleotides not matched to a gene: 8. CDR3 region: CASSLWGQGGGTQYF. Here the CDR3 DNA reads TGCGCCAGCAGCTTGTGGGGACAGGGTGGAGGGACCCAGTACTTC.

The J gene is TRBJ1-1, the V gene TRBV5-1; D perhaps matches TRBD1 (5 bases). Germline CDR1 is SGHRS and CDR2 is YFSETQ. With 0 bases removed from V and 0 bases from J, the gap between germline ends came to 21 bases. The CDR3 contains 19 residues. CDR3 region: CASSLDIGTSGTVNTEAFF. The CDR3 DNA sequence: TGCGCCAGCAGCTTGGATATCGGGACCTCGGGGACGGTGAACACTGAAGCTTTCTTT.

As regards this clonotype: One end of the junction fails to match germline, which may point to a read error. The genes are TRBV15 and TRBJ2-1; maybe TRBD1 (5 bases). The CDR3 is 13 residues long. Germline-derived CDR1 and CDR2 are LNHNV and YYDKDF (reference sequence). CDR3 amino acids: CATSGEVRTITFF. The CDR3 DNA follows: TGTGCCACCAGCGGAGAGGTACGGACAATCACGTTCTTC.

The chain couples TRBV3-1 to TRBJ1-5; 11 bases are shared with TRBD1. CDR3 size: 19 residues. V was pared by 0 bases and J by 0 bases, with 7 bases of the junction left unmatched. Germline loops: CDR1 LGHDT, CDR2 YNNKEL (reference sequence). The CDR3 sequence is CASSQEQGTGGPSNQPQHF. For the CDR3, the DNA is TGTGCCAGCAGCCAAGAGCAGGGGACAGGGGGTCCTAGCAATCAGCCCCAGCATTTT.

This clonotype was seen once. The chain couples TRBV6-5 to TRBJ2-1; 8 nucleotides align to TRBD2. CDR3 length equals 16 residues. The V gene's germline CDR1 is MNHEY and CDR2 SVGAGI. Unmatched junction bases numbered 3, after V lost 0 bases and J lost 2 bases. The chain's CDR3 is CASSYSSGGAYNEQFF. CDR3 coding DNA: TGTGCCAGCAGTTACTCCAGCGGGGGCGCCTACAATGAGCAGTTCTTC.

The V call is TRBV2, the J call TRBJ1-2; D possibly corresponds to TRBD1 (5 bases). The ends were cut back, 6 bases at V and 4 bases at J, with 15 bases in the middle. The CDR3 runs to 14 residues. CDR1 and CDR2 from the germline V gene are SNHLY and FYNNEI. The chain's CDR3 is CASRAGRALYGYTF. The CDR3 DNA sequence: TGTGCCAGCAGGGCGGGCAGGGCCCTCTATGGCTACACCTTC.

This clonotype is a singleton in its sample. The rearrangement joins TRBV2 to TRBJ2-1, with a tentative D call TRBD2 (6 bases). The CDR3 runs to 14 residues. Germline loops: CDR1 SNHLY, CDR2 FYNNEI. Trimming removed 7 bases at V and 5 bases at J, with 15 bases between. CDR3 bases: TGTGCCAGCAAATTGGCTAGCGCAAACAATGAGCAGTTCTTC. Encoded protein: CASKLASANNEQFF.

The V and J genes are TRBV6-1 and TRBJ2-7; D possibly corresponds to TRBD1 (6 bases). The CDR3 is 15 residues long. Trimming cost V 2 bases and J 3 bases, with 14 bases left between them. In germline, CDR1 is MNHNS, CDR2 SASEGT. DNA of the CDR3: TGTGCCAGCAGTGAACCGCCTAGCAGGGGCTACGAGCAGTACTTC. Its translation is CASSEPPSRGYEQYF.

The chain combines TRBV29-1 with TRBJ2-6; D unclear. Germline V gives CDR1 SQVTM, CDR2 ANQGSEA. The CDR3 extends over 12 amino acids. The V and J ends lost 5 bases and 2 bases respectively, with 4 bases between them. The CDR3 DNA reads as TGCAGCGTTCAAGCTGGGGCCAACGTCCTGACTTTC. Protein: CSVQAGANVLTF.

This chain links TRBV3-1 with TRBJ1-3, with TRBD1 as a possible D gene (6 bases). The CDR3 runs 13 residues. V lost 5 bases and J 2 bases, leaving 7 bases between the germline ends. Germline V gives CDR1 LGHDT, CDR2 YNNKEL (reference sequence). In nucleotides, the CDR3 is TGTGCCAGCAGCGGGGGCCCTGGAAACACCATATATTTT. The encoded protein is CASSGGPGNTIYF. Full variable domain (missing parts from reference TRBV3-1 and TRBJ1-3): DTAVSQTPKYLVTQMGNDKSIKCEQNLGHDTMYWYKQDSKKFLKIMFSYNNKELIINETVPNRFSPKSPDKAHLNLHINSLELGDSAVYFCASSGGPGNTIYFGEGSWLTVV.

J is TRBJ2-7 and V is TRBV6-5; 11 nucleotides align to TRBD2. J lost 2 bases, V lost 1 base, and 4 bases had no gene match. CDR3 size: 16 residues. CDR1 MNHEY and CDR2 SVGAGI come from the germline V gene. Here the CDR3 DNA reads TGTGCCAGCAGTTACTTCCTAGCGGGAGGCGCCTACGAGCAGTACTTC. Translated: CASSYFLAGGAYEQYF.

CDR3 region: CAWSAASGIYNEQFF. The CDR3, as DNA: TGTGCCTGGAGTGCGGCTAGCGGGATATACAATGAGCAGTTCTTC. The rearrangement joins TRBV30 to TRBJ2-1, with 9 bases fitting TRBD2. The CDR3 runs 15 residues. Germline V CDR1 and CDR2: GTSNPN, SVGIG (reference sequence). With V trimmed by 1 base and J by 4 bases, 5 bases remained unmatched.

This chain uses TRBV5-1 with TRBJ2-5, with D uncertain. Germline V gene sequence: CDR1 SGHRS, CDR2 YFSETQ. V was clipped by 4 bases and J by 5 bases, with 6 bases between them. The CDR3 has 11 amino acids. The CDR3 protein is CASSGDETQYF. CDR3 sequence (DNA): TGCGCCAGCAGCGGGGATGAGACCCAGTACTTC. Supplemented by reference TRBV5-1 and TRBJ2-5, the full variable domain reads KAGVTQTPRYLIKTRGQQVTLSCSPISGHRSVSWYQQTPGQGLQFLFEYFSETQRNKGNFPGRFSGRQFSNSRSEMNVSTLELGDSALYLCASSGDETQYFGPGTRLLVL.

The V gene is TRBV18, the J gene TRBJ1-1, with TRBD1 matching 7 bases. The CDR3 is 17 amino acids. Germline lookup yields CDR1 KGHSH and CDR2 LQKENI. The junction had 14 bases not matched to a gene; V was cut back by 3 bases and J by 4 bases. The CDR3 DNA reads TGTGCCAGCTCACCCTTTCAAGGGCAGGGGGGACGCACTGAAGCTTTCTTT. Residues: CASSPFQGQGGRTEAFF.

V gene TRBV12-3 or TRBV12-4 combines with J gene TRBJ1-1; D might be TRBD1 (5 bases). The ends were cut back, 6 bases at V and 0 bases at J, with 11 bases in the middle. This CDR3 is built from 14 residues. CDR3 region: CASSLQDLNTEAFF. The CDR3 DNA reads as TGTGCCAGCAGCTTACAGGATTTGAACACTGAAGCTTTCTTT.

The CDR3 sequence is CAGKKSTDTQYF. The CDR3 DNA reads TGTGCCGGGAAAAAGAGCACAGATACGCAGTATTTT. V is TRBV30 and J is TRBJ2-3; no firm D call. Between the trimmed V and J ends, which lost 8 bases and 0 bases, there was a span of 9 bases. The germline V gene encodes CDR1 GTSNPN and CDR2 SVGIG (reference sequence). CDR3 length equals 12 residues.

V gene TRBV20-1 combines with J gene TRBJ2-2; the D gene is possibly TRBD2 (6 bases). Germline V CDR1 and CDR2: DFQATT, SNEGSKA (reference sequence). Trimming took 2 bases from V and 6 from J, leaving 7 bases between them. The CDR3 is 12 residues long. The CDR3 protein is CSARREAGELFF. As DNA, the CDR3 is TGCAGTGCTAGAAGGGAGGCCGGGGAGCTGTTTTTT.

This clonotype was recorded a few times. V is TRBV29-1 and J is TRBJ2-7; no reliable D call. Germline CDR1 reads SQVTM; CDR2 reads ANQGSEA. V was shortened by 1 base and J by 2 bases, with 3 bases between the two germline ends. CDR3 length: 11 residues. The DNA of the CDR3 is TGCAGCGTTGAAGTCACCTACGAGCAGTACTTC. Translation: CSVEVTYEQYF.

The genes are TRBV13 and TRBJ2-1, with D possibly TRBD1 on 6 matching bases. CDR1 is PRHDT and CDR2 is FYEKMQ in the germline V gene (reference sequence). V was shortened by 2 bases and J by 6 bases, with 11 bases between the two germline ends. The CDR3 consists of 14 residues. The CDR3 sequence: CASSLYRDTNEQFF. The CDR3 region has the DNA TGTGCCAGCAGCTTATACAGGGATACCAATGAGCAGTTCTTC.

CDR3 bases: TGTGCCAGCTCCAATGGTGGAGGACTGGAGACCCAGTACTTC. Amino acids: CASSNGGGLETQYF. The V and J genes are TRBV7-2 and TRBJ2-5; D is perhaps TRBD2 (5 bases). CDR1 and CDR2 from the germline V gene are SGHTA and FQGNSA. The CDR3 consists of 14 residues. Between the trimmed V and J ends, which lost 8 bases and 5 bases, there was a span of 18 bases.

Written as DNA, the CDR3 is TGTGCCAGCAGTGCACTAGCTTCGGGACCGAACACTGAAGCTTTCTTT. Its translation is CASSALASGPNTEAFF. The chain combines TRBV6-6 with TRBJ1-1; TRBD1 might be the D (5 bases). Germline CDR1 is MNHNY and CDR2 is SVGAGI (reference sequence). The CDR3 length is 16 residues. V dropped 5 bases and J dropped 1 base, with 17 bases sitting between them.

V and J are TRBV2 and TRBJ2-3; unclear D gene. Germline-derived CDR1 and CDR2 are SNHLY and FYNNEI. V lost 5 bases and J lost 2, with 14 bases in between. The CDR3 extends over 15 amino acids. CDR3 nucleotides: TGTGCCAGCAGTCTTGGGGAAGCAAACACAGATACGCAGTATTTT. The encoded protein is CASSLGEANTDTQYF.

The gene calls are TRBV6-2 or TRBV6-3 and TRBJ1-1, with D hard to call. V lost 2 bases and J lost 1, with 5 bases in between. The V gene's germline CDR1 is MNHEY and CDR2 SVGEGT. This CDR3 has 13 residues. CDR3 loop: CASSYGQNTEAFF. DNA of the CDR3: TGTGCCAGCAGTTACGGGCAGAACACTGAAGCTTTCTTT.